This T cell receptor (beta chain) was obtained from a study of Ad26.COV2.S vaccination and SARS-CoV-2 variants. The wider study: Donor got 5x10^10 or 1x10^11 viral particles of Ad26.COV2.S. Study-level results: The TCR breadth and depth analyses may have understated or missed part of the total T cell responses.

The CDR3 is made up of 12 amino acids. Germline V gene sequence: CDR1 MGHRA, CDR2 YSYEKL. V was trimmed by 0 bases and J by 9 bases, leaving 6 bases between them. Some clones are missing from TCRdb's copy, which holds only in-frame ones; the method was immunoSEQ multiplex PCR. The sample holds a few hundred thousand clones, around 89% seen once. As for this clone: Its target is unknown.

Regarding treatment: some 19 received Ad26.COV2.S at low or high dose, single or two shots; 5 received placebo; per-sample allocation not given. Specimens were obtained on day 63 following the first vaccine or placebo injection. Recruitment in Boston yielded a donor of adult age, 18-55 years. The vaccine delivered Wuhan-strain SARS-CoV-2 spike through an Ad26 vector. This sample comprised peripheral blood, obtained in a trial of Ad26.COV2.S vaccine versus placebo. This sequence was found in a person between 18 and 65 years old who received the Ad26.COV2.S COVID-19 vaccine or a placebo. The chain employs TRBV4-1 and TRBJ2-1, with no clear D. The CDR3 DNA reads as TGCGCCAGCAGCCAAGAGTGGGGTGAGCAGTTCTTC. It translates to CASSQEWGEQFF.